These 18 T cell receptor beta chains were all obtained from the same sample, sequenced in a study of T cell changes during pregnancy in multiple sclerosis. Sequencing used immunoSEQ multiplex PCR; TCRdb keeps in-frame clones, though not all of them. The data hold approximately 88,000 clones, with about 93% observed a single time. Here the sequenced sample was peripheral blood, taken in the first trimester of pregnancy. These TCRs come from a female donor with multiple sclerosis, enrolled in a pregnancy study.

The CDR3 protein is CASSSTGTGVETQYF. The DNA for the CDR3 is TGTGCCAGCAGCTCTACCGGGACAGGGGTTGAGACCCAGTACTTC. This chain joins TRBV5-4 and TRBJ2-5; TRBD1 aligns across 10 bases. CDR1 is SGHNT, CDR2 YYREEE, per germline (reference sequence). V lost 3 bases, J lost 5 bases, and 7 bases stayed unmatched. The CDR3 runs to 15 residues.

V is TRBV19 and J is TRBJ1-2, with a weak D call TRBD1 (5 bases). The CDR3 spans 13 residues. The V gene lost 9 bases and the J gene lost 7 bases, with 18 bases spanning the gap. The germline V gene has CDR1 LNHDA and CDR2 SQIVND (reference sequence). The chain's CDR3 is CASLPGDSGGYTF. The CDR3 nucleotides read TGTGCCAGCCTCCCCGGGGACTCAGGTGGCTACACCTTC.

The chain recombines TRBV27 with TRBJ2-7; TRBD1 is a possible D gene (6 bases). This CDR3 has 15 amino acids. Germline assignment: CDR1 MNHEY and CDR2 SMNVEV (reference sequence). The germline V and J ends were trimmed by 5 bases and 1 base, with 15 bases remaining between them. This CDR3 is CASSPSPDSSYEQYF. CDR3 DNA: TGTGCCAGCAGTCCGTCCCCGGACAGTTCCTACGAGCAGTACTTC.

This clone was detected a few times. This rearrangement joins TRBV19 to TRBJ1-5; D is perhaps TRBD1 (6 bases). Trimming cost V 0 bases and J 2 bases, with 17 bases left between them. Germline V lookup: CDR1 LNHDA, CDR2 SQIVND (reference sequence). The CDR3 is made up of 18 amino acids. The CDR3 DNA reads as TGTGCCAGTAGTATAGATCCATGGAACAGGGAAGGCAATCAGCCCCAGCATTTT. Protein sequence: CASSIDPWNREGNQPQHF.

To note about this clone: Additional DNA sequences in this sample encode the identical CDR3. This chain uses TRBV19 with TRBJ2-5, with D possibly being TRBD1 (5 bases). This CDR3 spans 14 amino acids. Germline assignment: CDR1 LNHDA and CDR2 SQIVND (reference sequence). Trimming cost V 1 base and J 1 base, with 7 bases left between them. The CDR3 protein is CASSIGGGQETQYF. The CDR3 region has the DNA TGTGCCAGTAGTATAGGGGGCGGCCAAGAGACCCAGTACTTC.

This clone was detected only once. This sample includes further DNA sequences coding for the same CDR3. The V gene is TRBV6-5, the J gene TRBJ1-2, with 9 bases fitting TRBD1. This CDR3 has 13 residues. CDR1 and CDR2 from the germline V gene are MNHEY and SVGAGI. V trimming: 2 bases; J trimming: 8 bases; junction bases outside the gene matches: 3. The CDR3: CASSYRQGGGYTF. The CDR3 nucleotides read TGTGCCAGCAGTTACCGACAGGGGGGGGGCTACACCTTC.

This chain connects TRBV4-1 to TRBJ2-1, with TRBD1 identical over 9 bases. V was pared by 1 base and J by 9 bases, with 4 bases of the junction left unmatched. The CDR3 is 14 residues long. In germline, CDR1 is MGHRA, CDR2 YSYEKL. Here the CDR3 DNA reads TGCGCCAGCAGCCAAGGACAGGGGGAGGGTGAGCAGTTCTTC. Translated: CASSQGQGEGEQFF.

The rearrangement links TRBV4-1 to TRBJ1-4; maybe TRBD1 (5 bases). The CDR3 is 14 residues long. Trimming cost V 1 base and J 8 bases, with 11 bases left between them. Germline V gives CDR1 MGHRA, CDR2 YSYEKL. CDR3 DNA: TGCGCCAGCAGCCAAGCGACAGAATGGGAAAAACTGTTTTTT. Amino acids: CASSQATEWEKLFF.

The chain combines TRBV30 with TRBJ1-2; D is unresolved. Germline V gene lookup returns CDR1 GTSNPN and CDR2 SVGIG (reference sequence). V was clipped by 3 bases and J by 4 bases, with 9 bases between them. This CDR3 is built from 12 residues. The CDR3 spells CAWRVISYGYTF. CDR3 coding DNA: TGTGCCTGGAGGGTAATTAGCTATGGCTACACCTTC.

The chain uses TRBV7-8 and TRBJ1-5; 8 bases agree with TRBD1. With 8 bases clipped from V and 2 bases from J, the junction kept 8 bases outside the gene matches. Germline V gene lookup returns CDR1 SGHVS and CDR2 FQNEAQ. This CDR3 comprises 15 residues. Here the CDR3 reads CASAKDRAGNQPQHF. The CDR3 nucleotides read TGTGCCAGCGCCAAGGACAGGGCGGGCAATCAGCCCCAGCATTTT.

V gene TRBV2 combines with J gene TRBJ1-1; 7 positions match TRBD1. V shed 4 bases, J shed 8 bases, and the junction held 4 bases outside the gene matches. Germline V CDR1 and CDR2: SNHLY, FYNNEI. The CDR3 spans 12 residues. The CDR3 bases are TGTGCCAGCAGTGGGGACAGTCGAGAAGCTTTCTTT. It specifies CASSGDSREAFF. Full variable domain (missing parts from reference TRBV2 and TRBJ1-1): EPEVTQTPSHQVTQMGQEVILRCVPISNHLYFYWYRQILGQKVEFLVSFYNNEISEKSEIFDDQFSVERPDGSNFTLKIRSTKLEDSAMYFCASSGDSREAFFGQGTRLTVV.

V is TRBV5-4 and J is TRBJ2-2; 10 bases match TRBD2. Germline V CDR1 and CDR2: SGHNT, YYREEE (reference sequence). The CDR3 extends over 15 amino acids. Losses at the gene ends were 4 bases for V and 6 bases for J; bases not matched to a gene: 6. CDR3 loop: CASSGLAGVAGELFF. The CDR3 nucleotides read TGTGCCAGCAGCGGGCTAGCGGGGGTCGCCGGGGAGCTGTTTTTT. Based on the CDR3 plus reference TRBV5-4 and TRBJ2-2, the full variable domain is ETGVTQSPTHLIKTRGQQVTLRCSSQSGHNTVSWYQQALGQGPQFIFQYYREEENGRGNFPPRFSGLQFPNYSSELNVNALELDDSALYLCASSGLAGVAGELFFGEGSRLTVL.

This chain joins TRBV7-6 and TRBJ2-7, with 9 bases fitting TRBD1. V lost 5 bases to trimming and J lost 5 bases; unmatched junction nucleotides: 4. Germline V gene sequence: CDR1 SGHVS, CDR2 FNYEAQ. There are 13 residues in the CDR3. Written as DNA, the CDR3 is TGTGCCAGCAGCGCTACAGGGGGCCACGAGCAGTACTTC. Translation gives CASSATGGHEQYF.

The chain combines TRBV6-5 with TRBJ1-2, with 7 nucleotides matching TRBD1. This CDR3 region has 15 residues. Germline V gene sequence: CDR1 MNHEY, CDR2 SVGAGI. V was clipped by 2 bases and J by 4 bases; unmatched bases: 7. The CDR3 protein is CASSYTTGPSYGYTF. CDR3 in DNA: TGTGCCAGCAGTTACACGACAGGGCCCTCCTATGGCTACACCTTC.

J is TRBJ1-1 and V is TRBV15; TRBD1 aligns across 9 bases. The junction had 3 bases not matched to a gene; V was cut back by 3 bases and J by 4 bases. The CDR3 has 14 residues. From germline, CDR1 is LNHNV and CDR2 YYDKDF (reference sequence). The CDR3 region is CATSRETGGTEAFF. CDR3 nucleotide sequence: TGTGCCACCAGCAGGGAGACAGGGGGCACTGAAGCTTTCTTT.

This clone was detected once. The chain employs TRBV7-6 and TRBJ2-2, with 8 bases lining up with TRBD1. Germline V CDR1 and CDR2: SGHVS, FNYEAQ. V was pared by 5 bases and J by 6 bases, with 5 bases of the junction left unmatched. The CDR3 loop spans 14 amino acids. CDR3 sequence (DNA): TGTGCCAGCAGCACGGGACAGGTGGCCGGGGAGCTGTTTTTT. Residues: CASSTGQVAGELFF.

The CDR3 DNA reads as TGCGCCAGGGGCTTATGGGTCGGTGAGCAGTTCTTC. It codes for CARGLWVGEQFF. This chain joins TRBV10-1 and TRBJ2-1; D not resolved. V was pared by 9 bases and J by 9 bases, with 15 bases between. Looked up from germline, CDR1 is WNHNN and CDR2 is SYGVQD (reference sequence). The CDR3 length is 12 residues.

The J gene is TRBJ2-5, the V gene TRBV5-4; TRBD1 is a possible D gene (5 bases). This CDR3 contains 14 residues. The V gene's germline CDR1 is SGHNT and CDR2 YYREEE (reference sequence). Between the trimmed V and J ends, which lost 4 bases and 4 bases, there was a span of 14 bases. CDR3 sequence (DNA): TGTGCCAGCAGCCCAAAGGGGTTTCGAGAGACCCAGTACTTC. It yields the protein CASSPKGFRETQYF.